The T cell receptor beta chain under discussion was sequenced for a study of blood T cell repertoires in COVID-19. Turning to the study itself: Donors in the United States, Italy and Spain gave samples during acute or convalescent COVID-19. Sample material is recorded as cDNA or gDNA derived from T cells, B-cell-depleted T cells, or PBMCs.

The CDR3 contains 13 residues. Germline loops: CDR1 MNHEY, CDR2 SVGAGI. With 7 bases removed from V and 5 bases from J, the gap between germline ends came to 14 bases. This clone was detected only once. The same CDR3 is also encoded by other DNA sequences in this sample. Per the original data handling: Reference gene primer amplification gave nucleated cell count estimates. TCRdb's copy holds only in-frame clones and misses some; the assay was immunoSEQ multiplex PCR. V, J and clone size are taken as reported in that table, and D and trimming were inferred from the DNA itself. The sample has just under 75,000 clones, roughly 88% seen once.

The chain joins TRBV6-5 to TRBJ1-2, with D possibly being TRBD1 (5 bases). The sequencing input was peripheral blood. The receptor was isolated from an elderly man with active or convalescent COVID-19. CDR3: CASIPRRGYGYTF. The CDR3 DNA follows: TGTGCCAGCATTCCAAGGCGGGGGTATGGCTACACCTTC.